The rows below give T cell receptor beta chains drawn from one sample of a study of blood T cell repertoires in COVID-19. TCRdb keeps only in-frame clones here, not all; method: immunoSEQ multiplex PCR. This sample has approximately 220,000 clones, with approximately 90% found just once. The sample consisted of peripheral blood. The receptors originated from a man in his fifties or sixties with acute or convalescent COVID-19. Both conserved end residues are part of each CDR3. The D gene is left open where the match is weak. Not every row has a clone size; where given, it reads once, few, many or a size class.

j_call | d_call | clone_size | v_call | cdr3_nt | cdr3_aa
TRBJ1-6 | TRBD1 | . | TRBV6-1 | TGTGCCAGCAGTGAGCGGACAGGGGATTCACCCCTCCACTTT | CASSERTGDSPLHF
TRBJ2-3 | . | . | TRBV30 | TGTGCCTGGAGTGTCCCCGCGCCAGATACGCAGTATTTT | CAWSVPAPDTQYF
TRBJ2-5 | . | . | TRBV21-1 | TGTGCCAGCAGCAAAGATCCGGAGGCGGAAGAGACCCAGTACTTC | CASSKDPEAEETQYF
TRBJ1-6 | . | . | TRBV14 | TGTGCCAGCAGCCAACTACGAGCATCACCCCTCCACTTT | CASSQLRASPLHF
TRBJ2-1 | . | . | TRBV24-1 | TGTGCCACCAGTTCCGCGGACAGCCCCTACAATGAGCAGTTCTTC | CATSSADSPYNEQFF
TRBJ2-3 | . | . | TRBV6-5 | TGTGCCAGCAGTTTTGGGTTGGGCCGGGATACGCAGTATTTT | CASSFGLGRDTQYF
TRBJ2-5 | TRBD2 | . | TRBV6-5 | TGTGCCAGCAGTCTGACTAGCGGGGCGAAAGAGACCCAGTACTTC | CASSLTSGAKETQYF
TRBJ1-2 | TRBD1 | . | TRBV7-6 | TGTGCCAGCAGCACGGAGGGACAGGGGGCGCGGGATGGCTACACCTTC | CASSTEGQGARDGYTF
TRBJ2-5 | . | once | TRBV12-5 | TGTGCTAGTGGTTTAGAGCCAAACCAAGAGACCCAGTACTTC | CASGLEPNQETQYF
TRBJ2-1 | . | . | TRBV7-9 | TGTGCCAGCAGCCGCGCGGGGACCTCCTACAATGAGCAGTTCTTC | CASSRAGTSYNEQFF
TRBJ1-2 | . | . | TRBV30 | TGTGCCTGGAGTCTAGGAGGATATGGCTACACCTTC | CAWSLGGYGYTF
TRBJ1-1 | TRBD1 | once | TRBV12-5 | TGTGCTAGTGGTTTGGGAATGACAGGGGGGACTGAAGCTTTCTTT | CASGLGMTGGTEAFF
TRBJ1-4 | TRBD1 | . | TRBV7-2 | TGTGCCAGCAGCTTAGCCGGGACAGGGGGCGCGTTTGAAAAACTGTTTTTT | CASSLAGTGGAFEKLFF
TRBJ1-5 | . | . | TRBV30 | TGTGCCTGGAGTTTTAGGGAGGGTCAGCCCCAGCATTTT | CAWSFREGQPQHF
TRBJ1-2 | . | . | TRBV4-1 | TGCGCCAGCAGCCTCGCCCAGGGTGGCGGCTACACCTTC | CASSLAQGGGYTF
TRBJ1-1 | . | . | TRBV28 | TGTGCCAGCAGTCCTTCACAGGGAGCGGAAACTGAAGCTTTCTTT | CASSPSQGAETEAFF
TRBJ2-1 | TRBD1 | . | TRBV6-6 | TGTGCCAGCAGTGGACAGGATAGTTCCTACAATGAGCAGTTCTTC | CASSGQDSSYNEQFF
TRBJ2-1 | TRBD1 | . | TRBV7-8 | TGTGCCAGCAGCCCGGCCGGGACAGGGACCAATGAGCAGTTCTTC | CASSPAGTGTNEQFF
TRBJ1-2 | . | . | TRBV6-5 | TGTGCCAGCAGGTATACAGGGTCTTCGGGCTACACCTTC | CASRYTGSSGYTF
TRBJ1-4 | . | . | TRBV3-1/TRBV3-2 | TGTGCCAGCAGCCAAGAAGGTTGGGGCCGCCCTAATGAAAAACTGTTTTTT | CASSQEGWGRPNEKLFF
TRBJ1-2 | . | . | TRBV12-3/TRBV12-4 | TGTGCCAGCAGTTTACTCCTAGCTGGTGGCTACACCTTC | CASSLLLAGGYTF
TRBJ1-6 | . | . | TRBV19 | TGTGCCAGTAGTTGGGGGACTTATAGGAGCTCCTATAATTCACCCCTCCACTTT | CASSWGTYRSSYNSPLHF
TRBJ1-3 | TRBD1 | . | TRBV7-9 | TGTGCCAGCAGCCGGGACAGCTCTGGAAACACCATATATTTT | CASSRDSSGNTIYF
TRBJ2-5 | . | . | TRBV6-1 | TGTGCCAGCAGTGAAGCGCGGGTGACCCAGTACTTC | CASSEARVTQYF
TRBJ2-3 | . | . | TRBV11-3 | TGTGCCAGCAGCTTTGGTCCAGGAGATACGCAGTATTTT | CASSFGPGDTQYF
TRBJ2-7 | TRBD2 | few | TRBV7-9 | TGTGCCAGCAGCACGGGGAGGGCAGCCTCCTACGAGCAGTACTTC | CASSTGRAASYEQYF
TRBJ2-7 | . | . | TRBV5-1 | TGCGCCAGCAGCTCTCCGGGACTCGACGAGCAGTACTTC | CASSSPGLDEQYF
TRBJ1-3 | TRBD1 | . | TRBV5-1 | TGCGCCAGCAGCTCGGGACAGTCCCACTCTGGAAACACCATATATTTT | CASSSGQSHSGNTIYF
TRBJ2-1 | . | . | TRBV5-1 | TGCGCCAGCAGTCGGCAGGGGAGCTCCTACAATGAGCAGTTCTTC | CASSRQGSSYNEQFF
TRBJ1-1 | . | . | TRBV6-2/TRBV6-3 | TGTGCCAGCAGTTACCGGGGAGGACAAACTGAAGCTTTCTTT | CASSYRGGQTEAFF
TRBJ2-2 | TRBD1 | . | TRBV10-1 | TGCGCCAGCAGTGAGGTTGGGACAGGGGGCACCGGGGAGCTGTTTTTT | CASSEVGTGGTGELFF
TRBJ2-3 | TRBD2 | . | TRBV5-1 | TGCGCCAGCAGCGTGGGTAGCGGGGGAAGCACAGATACGCAGTATTTT | CASSVGSGGSTDTQYF
TRBJ1-2 | . | . | TRBV5-6 | TGTGCCAGCAGGTTTGCGCCAGGGGATTACACCTTC | CASRFAPGDYTF
TRBJ2-7 | TRBD2 | . | TRBV7-6 | TGTGCCAGCAGCTTAGTCGGTCTAGCGGGGGCCCCCTACGAGCAGTACTTC | CASSLVGLAGAPYEQYF
TRBJ2-1 | . | . | TRBV4-2 | TGTGCCAGCGGCTTTAAAACGGGGGATGACAATGAGCAGTTCTTC | CASGFKTGDDNEQFF
TRBJ1-1 | . | once | TRBV6-5 | TGTGCCAGCAGTACAGGGAGCTCCACTGAAGCTTTCTTT | CASSTGSSTEAFF
TRBJ2-7 | . | few | TRBV10-1 | TGCGCCAGCAGTGAGGCTAGCTCTAGCTCCTACGAGCAGTACTTC | CASSEASSSSYEQYF
TRBJ1-6 | TRBD1 | once | TRBV6-1 | TGTGCCAGCAGTGAACTGGGACAGATTAATTCACCCCTCCACTTT | CASSELGQINSPLHF
TRBJ1-5 | . | . | TRBV5-1 | TGCGCCAGCAGCCTGGGGGGGGTCCTCAATCAGCCCCAGCATTTT | CASSLGGVLNQPQHF
TRBJ2-7 | TRBD1 | . | TRBV5-6 | TGTGCCAGCAGCGACCGGACAGGGAAGGGATACGAGCAGTACTTC | CASSDRTGKGYEQYF
TRBJ1-2 | TRBD1 | . | TRBV12-3/TRBV12-4 | TGTGCCAGCAGTAGACAGGGCGGCTACACCTTC | CASSRQGGYTF
TRBJ2-2 | TRBD1 | . | TRBV18 | TGTGCCAGCTCATGGGACAGTAAAAACACCGGGGAGCTGTTTTTT | CASSWDSKNTGELFF
TRBJ1-2 | TRBD1 | . | TRBV27 | TGTGCCAGCAGTCCGGACAGGGGTTATGGCTACACCTTC | CASSPDRGYGYTF
TRBJ1-1 | TRBD1 | few | TRBV29-1 | TGCAGCGTTTGGGACAGGGGACGGGGGACTGAAGCTTTCTTT | CSVWDRGRGTEAFF
TRBJ2-1 | TRBD2 | . | TRBV25-1 | TGTGCCAGCAGTGAATGGCGAGCGGGGGCCCACAATGAGCAGTTCTTC | CASSEWRAGAHNEQFF
TRBJ1-1 | . | . | TRBV2 | TGTGCCAGCAGGGAGGGCGGTAACACTGAAGCTTTCTTT | CASREGGNTEAFF
TRBJ2-2 | TRBD1 | . | TRBV29-1 | TGCAGCGTTGAAGGCAGGACAGGGCCCGGGGAGCTGTTTTTT | CSVEGRTGPGELFF
TRBJ2-7 | TRBD1 | . | TRBV10-1 | TGCGCCAGCAGTGAGGGAACAGGGGGTCCCTACGAGCAGTACTTC | CASSEGTGGPYEQYF
TRBJ1-2 | . | . | TRBV2 | TGTGCCAGCAGTCAAGTAAACTATGGCTACACCTTC | CASSQVNYGYTF
TRBJ1-4 | TRBD1 | . | TRBV2 | TGTGCCAGCGGGGACAGGAGAGATAATGAAAAACTGTTTTTT | CASGDRRDNEKLFF
TRBJ1-2 | . | . | TRBV27 | TGTGCCAGCATGGGACTCTCTAGCCCCTATGGCTACACCTTC | CASMGLSSPYGYTF
TRBJ2-1 | . | . | TRBV7-2 | TGTGCCAGCAGCTTATTCACAGGAATGATAGCCTCCTACAATGAGCAGTTCTTC | CASSLFTGMIASYNEQFF
TRBJ2-7 | TRBD1 | . | TRBV6-5 | TGTGCCAGCCGGATGGGGGGGACAGGGGGCCTCGAGCAGTACTTC | CASRMGGTGGLEQYF
TRBJ1-2 | TRBD1 | . | TRBV4-1 | TGCGCCAGCAGCCAGGGGACAGGAAACTATGGCTACACCTTC | CASSQGTGNYGYTF